A single sample gave rise to the 6 T cell receptor beta chains below, sequenced in a study of kidney transplant recipient with SARS-CoV-2 infection. TCRdb reanalysed the reads using MiXCR and keeps one entry per CDR3 protein. The profile shows approximately 250,000 distinct CDR3 sequences, 29% of them singletons. The specimen comprised a blood sample, sampled at baseline and on day 111 from a kidney transplant recipient. These receptors all stem from a young adult male patient who had COVID-19 and was a kidney transplant recipient. Some T cells may trace back to the graft donor.

This clonotype was picked up many times. CDR3 bases: TGTGCCAGCTCTATAGGGGAGGCCTCTTCCTACGAGCAGTACTTC. Amino acids: CASSIGEASSYEQYF. The chain couples TRBV27 to TRBJ2-7; TRBD2 is a possible D gene (6 bases). V was pared by 8 bases and J by 1 base, with 18 bases between. The CDR3 consists of 15 residues. Germline values: CDR1 MNHEY, CDR2 SMNVEV (reference sequence).

A note on this clonotype: One end of the junction fails to match germline, which may point to a read error. This chain uses TRBV5-4 with TRBJ2-4; 8 bases fit TRBD2. The germline V gene has CDR1 SGHNT and CDR2 YYREEE (reference sequence). This CDR3 spans 15 amino acids. CDR3 amino acids: CASSLGTRRGGERFF. The DNA of the CDR3 is TGTGCCAGCAGCTTAGGGACTAGGCGGGGTGGTGAGCGGTTCTTC.

The J gene is TRBJ2-1, the V gene TRBV18; 7 bases are a match to TRBD2. Germline CDR1 reads KGHSH; CDR2 reads LQKENI. J gave up 8 bases and V 3 bases, and 10 bases lay outside the gene matches. The CDR3 is 15 amino acids. The chain's CDR3 is CASSPPLSGHDEQFF. CDR3 nucleotides: TGTGCCAGCTCACCCCCCCTTAGCGGGCATGATGAGCAGTTCTTC.

This clonotype was found many times. This chain links TRBV7-6 with TRBJ1-6; a possible D gene is TRBD1 (6 bases). Germline loops: CDR1 SGHVS, CDR2 FNYEAQ. The V end was cut by 2 bases, the J end by 7 bases, with 9 bases between. CDR3 length: 14 residues. CDR3 region: CASSLHGQNSPLHF. The CDR3 DNA sequence: TGTGCCAGCAGCTTACACGGACAGAATTCACCCCTCCACTTT.

This clonotype was observed at least ten times. V gene TRBV7-3 combines with J gene TRBJ2-2; D remains unclear. Trimming took 2 bases from V and 0 from J, leaving 4 bases between them. The germline gives CDR1 SGHTA, CDR2 FQGTGA. The CDR3 extends over 14 amino acids. Here the CDR3 reads CASSLLANTGELFF. For the CDR3, the DNA is TGTGCCAGCAGCTTACTAGCGAACACCGGGGAGCTGTTTTTT.

On this clonotype itself: Being one base from a much bigger clone, this may be a read error. CDR3 sequence reads: CASNSLYSGKTYGYTF. The CDR3 DNA reads TGTGCCAGCAATTCATTGTACTCAGGAAAGACCTATGGCTACACCTTC. The chain uses TRBV9 and TRBJ1-2; D unclear. Germline V lookup: CDR1 SGDLS, CDR2 YYNGEE. V was trimmed by 6 bases and J by 4 bases, leaving 22 bases between them. The CDR3 totals 16 residues.